These 13 T cell receptor beta chains were all obtained from the same sample, sequenced in a study of breast tumors, draining lymph nodes, adjacent tissues. TCRdb itself ran the multiplex PCR reads through MiXCR, one entry per CDR3 protein. The sample includes roughly 21,000 distinct CDR3 sequences, approximately 48% of them seen just once. The sample consisted of breast tumor tissue. These receptors were taken from a female donor with breast cancer. Some clones in this sample may be carry-over from other donors' samples.

The chain is built from TRBV20-1 and TRBJ1-2; D is undetermined. The CDR3 has 17 amino acids. V dropped 0 bases and J dropped 4 bases, with 21 bases sitting between them. CDR1 and CDR2 (germline): DFQATT, SNEGSKA (reference sequence). CDR3 sequence reads: CSARDLRPLASSYGYTF. The CDR3 nucleotides are TGCAGTGCTAGAGATTTGCGACCTCTCGCGTCGAGCTATGGCTACACCTTC.

This clonotype was seen repeatedly, ten times or more. The chain combines TRBV6-5 with TRBJ2-7; D call uncertain. V lost 5 bases, J lost 6 bases, and 23 bases lay in between. CDR1 is MNHEY and CDR2 is SVGAGI in the germline V gene. This CDR3 region has 16 residues. CDR3 sequence reads: CASSHFRASGPGEQYF. CDR3 DNA: TGTGCCAGCAGTCACTTCCGGGCCTCTGGGCCGGGCGAGCAGTACTTC.

In regard to this clonotype: Possible read error: a much larger clone is one base away. Because it lacks the conserved phenylalanine or tryptophan at the end, this CDR3 is likely a read error. The chain couples TRBV20-1 to TRBJ1-1, with unresolved D. V dropped 0 bases and J dropped 0 bases, with 20 bases sitting between them. The CDR3 runs 18 residues. CDR1 is DFQATT and CDR2 is SNEGSKA in the germline V gene (reference sequence). Here the CDR3 DNA reads TGCAGTGCTAGAGATCTAGGGCAGGTCAGCAGGATGAACACTGAAGCTTTCTGT. Translation: CSARDLGQVSRMNTEAFC.

This clonotype appeared many times. V and J are TRBV28 and TRBJ2-5; tentative D call: TRBD2 (5 bases). V lost 3 bases to trimming and J lost 0 bases, with 11 bases between them. This CDR3 region has 15 residues. Looked up from germline, CDR1 is MDHEN and CDR2 is SYDVKM. This CDR3 reads CASSFRTVYQETQYF. The CDR3 nucleotides read TGTGCCAGCAGTTTCAGGACTGTGTACCAAGAGACCCAGTACTTC. Drawing the rest from reference TRBV28 and TRBJ2-5, the complete variable domain is DVKVTQSSRYLVKRTGEKVFLECVQDMDHENMFWYRQDPGLGLRLIYFSYDVKMKEKGDIPEGYSVSREKKERFSLILESASTNQTSMYLCASSFRTVYQETQYFGPGTRLLVL.

The V and J genes are TRBV6-1 and TRBJ1-4, with D perhaps matching TRBD1 (5 bases). V was shortened by 5 bases and J by 5 bases, with 15 bases between the two germline ends. CDR3 length: 15 residues. CDR1 is MNHNS, CDR2 SASEGT, per germline. The CDR3 DNA reads as TGTGCCAGCAGTCATACAGGCGGATTAAATGAAAAACTGTTTTTT. Its protein product is CASSHTGGLNEKLFF.

There are many counts of this clonotype. The chain joins TRBV19 to TRBJ1-2; D is undetermined. The V gene lost 4 bases and the J gene lost 4 bases, with 10 bases spanning the gap. CDR3 length equals 13 residues. Germline V gene sequence: CDR1 LNHDA, CDR2 SQIVND (reference sequence). The CDR3 sequence: CASSTIAPYGYTF. In nucleotides, the CDR3 is TGTGCCAGTAGTACCATAGCTCCCTATGGCTACACCTTC.

The CDR3 is CSVASGLDEQYF. In DNA form, the CDR3 reads TGCAGCGTTGCTTCGGGACTGGACGAGCAGTACTTC. V and J are TRBV29-1 and TRBJ2-7, with D possibly matching TRBD2 (6 bases). The CDR3 runs to 12 residues. In germline, CDR1 is SQVTM, CDR2 ANQGSEA. The V and J ends lost 4 bases and 5 bases respectively, with 12 bases between them.

This clonotype appeared once. The chain links TRBV20-1 to TRBJ2-7, with TRBD2 identical over 8 bases. CDR3 length equals 14 residues. Germline V CDR1 and CDR2: DFQATT, SNEGSKA (reference sequence). The V segment lost 6 bases and the J segment 4 bases; nucleotides outside the gene matches: 11. CDR3 bases: TGCAGTGCGGAAGGACTAGCTAGTAGTTACGAGCAGTACTTC. Amino acid sequence: CSAEGLASSYEQYF.

The chain has TRBV7-2 and TRBJ1-6; no clear D. This CDR3 has 14 residues. V was pared by 3 bases and J by 5 bases, with 8 bases between. The germline V gene encodes CDR1 SGHTA and CDR2 FQGNSA. CDR3 in DNA: TGTGCCAGCAGCTTCCCGCGGGATAATTCACCCCTCCACTTT. Translating it yields CASSFPRDNSPLHF.

This clonotype was found many times. The V and J genes are TRBV4-1 and TRBJ2-1; perhaps TRBD1 as D (5 bases). CDR1 and CDR2 (germline): MGHRA, YSYEKL. Trimming cost V 0 bases and J 8 bases, with 8 bases left between them. The CDR3 is made up of 13 amino acids. For the CDR3, the DNA is TGCGCCAGCAGCCAAGAAGACAGTTATGAGCAGTTCTTC. Translating gives CASSQEDSYEQFF.

The V and J genes are TRBV7-2 and TRBJ2-1; 8 positions match TRBD2. J lost 5 bases, V lost 5 bases, and 8 bases had no gene match. The CDR3 length is 15 residues. Germline V gene sequence: CDR1 SGHTA, CDR2 FQGNSA. CDR3 sequence reads: CASSLEGLVNNEQFF. DNA for the CDR3: TGTGCCAGCAGCCTGGAGGGACTAGTCAACAATGAGCAGTTCTTC.

V usage is TRBV4-3 and J usage is TRBJ1-4; 8 bases line up with TRBD1. The J segment lost 8 bases and the V segment lost 4 bases, leaving 6 bases of the junction unmatched. From germline, CDR1 is LGHNA and CDR2 YSLEER. This CDR3 has 14 residues. The CDR3 nucleotides are TGCGCCAGCAGCCCCGGACAGGGCGGGGAAAAACTGTTTTTT. Translated: CASSPGQGGEKLFF.

This clonotype was picked up many times. Mismatch with germline at one junction end may stem from a read error. This rearrangement joins TRBV11-3 to TRBJ2-1; 9 positions match TRBD1. CDR3 length equals 15 residues. CDR1 is SGHNT, CDR2 YENEEA, per germline. The CDR3 protein is CASSQDRGSYDEQFF. CDR3 coding DNA: TGTGCCAGCAGCCAAGACAGGGGGTCCTACGATGAGCAGTTCTTC. Filled out from reference TRBV11-3 and TRBJ2-1, the complete variable domain reads EAGVVQSPRYKIIEKKQPVAFWCNPISGHNTLYWYLQNLGQGPELLIRYENEEAVDDSQLPKDRFSAERLKGVDSTLKIQPAELGDSAVYLCASSQDRGSYDEQFFGPGTRLTVL.